This T cell receptor beta chain originates from a study of blood T cell repertoires in COVID-19. For the study at large: PBMCs, B-cell-depleted T cells, or T cells provided the cDNA or gDNA that made up the material.

In terms of age and location, participants ranged from about 18 to 95 years and lived in 24 US areas. V dropped 4 bases and J dropped 0; count of bases not matched to a gene: 11. The CDR3 spans 17 residues. The germline gives CDR1 ENHRY, CDR2 SYGVKD. Here immunoSEQ multiplex PCR was the method, and the copy in TCRdb shows in-frame clones only, minus some. The data show 150,000 to 200,000 clones, about 77% seen once. Sequencing was carried out using PBMCs or T cells enriched from blood (not recorded which). The V and J genes are TRBV10-3 and TRBJ1-2; TRBD1 matches 7 bases. This TCR was recovered from a woman in her forties or fifties with acute COVID-19. As DNA, the CDR3 is TGTGCCATCAGTGGAAGTCACCGGGACAGCCCTAACTATGGCTACACCTTC. This translates into CAISGSHRDSPNYGYTF.